These 8 T cell receptor beta chains were all obtained from the same sample, sequenced in a study of blood T cell repertoires in COVID-19. The data were produced by immunoSEQ multiplex PCR, yet TCRdb's version contains in-frame clones alone and is incomplete. This table holds around 250,000 clones, about 90% found once. The specimen was PBMCs or T cells enriched from blood (not recorded which). Receptors originate from a human donor in a cohort exposed to, infected with or recovered from COVID-19 (not recorded which). The donor label of this sample is uncertain.

J is TRBJ1-6 and V is TRBV2, with a tentative D call TRBD1 (6 bases). Looked up from germline, CDR1 is SNHLY and CDR2 is FYNNEI. V was trimmed by 4 bases and J by 3 bases, leaving 7 bases between them. The CDR3 is made up of 14 amino acids. This chain's CDR3 is CASSAQGYNSPLHF. CDR3 DNA sequence: TGTGCCAGCAGTGCACAGGGCTATAATTCACCCCTCCACTTT. The full variable domain, in which reference TRBV2 and TRBJ1-6 provide the parts outside the CDR3, is EPEVTQTPSHQVTQMGQEVILRCVPISNHLYFYWYRQILGQKVEFLVSFYNNEISEKSEIFDDQFSVERPDGSNFTLKIRSTKLEDSAMYFCASSAQGYNSPLHFGNGTRLTVT.

The chain is built from TRBV27 and TRBJ2-7; tentative D call: TRBD2 (6 bases). This CDR3 contains 15 residues. V was clipped by 6 bases and J by 0 bases, with 15 bases between them. CDR1 is MNHEY, CDR2 SMNVEV, per germline (reference sequence). The CDR3, as DNA: TGTGCCAGCAGCCCCGGGGCGGGGCGCTCCTACGAGCAGTACTTC. This encodes CASSPGAGRSYEQYF.

The chain links TRBV18 to TRBJ1-4, with D perhaps TRBD1 (6 bases). Germline assignment: CDR1 KGHSH and CDR2 LQKENI. This CDR3 is built from 17 residues. V was cut by 2 bases and J by 2 bases, with 15 bases left in between. CDR3 nucleotide sequence: TGTGCCAGCTCACCATTGGCGGGGGCTAGGACTAATGAAAAACTGTTTTTT. Residues: CASSPLAGARTNEKLFF.

This CDR3 reads CASSLGLRGGSKDGYTF. Written as DNA, the CDR3 is TGTGCCAGCAGCTTAGGGTTGCGGGGGGGCAGTAAGGATGGCTACACCTTC. The chain links TRBV7-2 to TRBJ1-2, with D possibly being TRBD1 (6 bases). V was shortened by 1 base and J by 6 bases, with 21 bases between the two germline ends. The germline CDR1 and CDR2 sequences are SGHTA and FQGNSA. The CDR3 spans 17 residues.

The chain couples TRBV24-1 to TRBJ2-7; 7 bases are shared with TRBD1. This CDR3 has 15 amino acids. CDR1 is KGHDR and CDR2 is SFDVKD in the germline V gene. The V segment lost 5 bases and the J segment 4 bases; nucleotides outside the gene matches: 10. The CDR3 DNA reads TGTGCCACCAGTGGCCTTACAGGGGATCGGTACGAGCAGTACTTC. It yields the protein CATSGLTGDRYEQYF.

J is TRBJ2-7 and V is TRBV6-2 or TRBV6-3; the match to TRBD1 covers 9 bases. The V gene's germline CDR1 is MNHEY and CDR2 SVGEGT. This CDR3 contains 15 residues. V was clipped by 4 bases and J by 2 bases; unmatched bases: 6. CDR3 sequence: CASSFGTGTTYEQYF. CDR3 nucleotides: TGTGCCAGCAGTTTTGGGACAGGGACTACCTACGAGCAGTACTTC.

The rearrangement joins TRBV19 to TRBJ1-2, with unresolved D. Trimming cost V 7 bases and J 7 bases, with 10 bases left between them. The CDR3 contains 11 residues. Germline loops: CDR1 LNHDA, CDR2 SQIVND (reference sequence). The CDR3 sequence is CASNRGGGYTF. CDR3 nucleotides: TGTGCCAGTAACCGGGGAGGTGGCTACACCTTC.

This chain links TRBV29-1 with TRBJ2-6, with D possibly TRBD1 on 5 matching bases. Germline CDR1 SQVTM, CDR2 ANQGSEA. CDR3 length: 16 amino acids. Trimming cost V 4 bases and J 3 bases, with 16 bases left between them. The CDR3: CSVVEIRVGGANVLTF. The CDR3 coding sequence is TGCAGCGTTGTCGAAATCAGGGTTGGTGGGGCCAACGTCCTGACTTTC.